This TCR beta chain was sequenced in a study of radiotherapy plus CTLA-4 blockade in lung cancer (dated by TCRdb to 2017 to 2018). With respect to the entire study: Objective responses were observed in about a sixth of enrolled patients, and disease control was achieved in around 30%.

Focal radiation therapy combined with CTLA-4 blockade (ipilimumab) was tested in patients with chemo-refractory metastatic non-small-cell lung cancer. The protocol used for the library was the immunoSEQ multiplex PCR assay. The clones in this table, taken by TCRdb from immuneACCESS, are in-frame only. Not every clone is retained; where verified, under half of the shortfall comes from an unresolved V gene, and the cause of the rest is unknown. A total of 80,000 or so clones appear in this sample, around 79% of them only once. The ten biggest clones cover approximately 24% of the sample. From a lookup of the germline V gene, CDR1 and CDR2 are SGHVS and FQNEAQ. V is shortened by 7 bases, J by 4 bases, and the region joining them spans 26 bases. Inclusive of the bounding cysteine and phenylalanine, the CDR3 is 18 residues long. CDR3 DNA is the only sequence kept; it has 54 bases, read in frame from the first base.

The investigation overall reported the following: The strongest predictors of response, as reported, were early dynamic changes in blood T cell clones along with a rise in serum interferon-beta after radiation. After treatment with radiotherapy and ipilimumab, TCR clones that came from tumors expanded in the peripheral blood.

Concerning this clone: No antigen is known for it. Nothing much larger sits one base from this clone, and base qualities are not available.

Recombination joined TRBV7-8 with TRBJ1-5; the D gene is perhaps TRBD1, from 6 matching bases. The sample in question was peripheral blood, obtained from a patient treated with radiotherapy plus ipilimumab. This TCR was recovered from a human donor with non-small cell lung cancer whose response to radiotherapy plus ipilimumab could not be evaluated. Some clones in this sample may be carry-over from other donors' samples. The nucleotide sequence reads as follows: TGTGCCAGCACCTTTGCGTCCCAACAGGGATCACTTAATCAGCCCCAGCATTTT. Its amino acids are CASTFASQQGSLNQPQHF.